This is a list of T cell receptor beta chains from one sample in a study of CD8 T cells in ankylosing spondylitis. TCRdb redid the calling of the 5' RACE reads with MiXCR, one entry per CDR3 protein. The table records about 130,000 distinct CDR3 sequences, about an eighth of them present only once. The sequenced sample was blood, either unsorted or a sorted T cell fraction (not recorded which). The receptor set was obtained from a female donor with ankylosing spondylitis or in good health (not recorded which). Both conserved end residues are part of each CDR3. D genes are given only for firm matches. Clone size is shown for a subset of rows, as once, few, many or a class of expanded clone.

length	V	J	D	size	CDR3	DNA
16	TRBV7-2	TRBJ1-5	NA	many	CASSLVGSDSNQPQHF	TGTGCCAGCAGCTTAGTTGGTTCGGATAGCAATCAGCCCCAGCATTTT
15	TRBV5-1	TRBJ2-3	NA	NA	CASSPGTQLLDTQYF	TGCGCCAGCAGCCCCGGGACCCAGCTATTAGATACGCAGTATTTT
11	TRBV7-8	TRBJ2-3	NA	many	CASRVGDTQYF	TGTGCCAGCAGGGTGGGGGATACGCAGTATTTT
17	TRBV12-2	TRBJ2-1	NA	NA	CASRRRTRRTLGNEQFF	TGTGCAAGTCGCCGCCGGACTAGAAGGACTCTAGGCAATGAGCAGTTCTTC
14	TRBV28	TRBJ1-5	NA	many	CASSGGQHHQPQHF	TGTGCCAGCAGTGGCGGACAGCACCATCAGCCCCAGCATTTT
15	TRBV7-6	TRBJ1-2	TRBD1	NA	CVSSPRTGGVYGYTF	TGTGTCAGCAGCCCGAGGACAGGGGGCGTGTATGGCTACACCTTC
12	TRBV29-1	TRBJ1-3	NA	many	CSVEGQGNTIYF	TGCAGCGTTGAGGGCCAGGGAAACACCATATATTTT
15	TRBV11-2	TRBJ1-2	TRBD1	many	CASSLAIAGGYGYTF	TGTGCCAGCAGCTTAGCAATTGCAGGGGGCTATGGCTACACCTTC
14	TRBV5-5	TRBJ2-7	NA	many	CASSPQTHSYEQYF	TGTGCCAGCAGCCCCCAAACACACTCCTACGAGCAGTACTTC
16	TRBV7-8	TRBJ1-1	TRBD1	many	CASSLVAGTGGTEAFF	TGTGCCAGCAGCTTAGTCGCCGGGACAGGGGGAACTGAAGCTTTCTTT
13	TRBV20-1	TRBJ2-1	NA	many	CSARDGNRGEQFF	TGCAGTGCTAGAGATGGGAACCGCGGTGAGCAGTTCTTC
15	TRBV7-2	TRBJ2-3	NA	many	CASSSRGTSTDTQYF	TGTGCCAGCAGCTCCCGCGGGACCTCTACAGATACGCAGTATTTT
13	TRBV12-3/TRBV12-4	TRBJ2-7	TRBD2	many	CASSPGTTYEQYF	TGTGCCAGCAGTCCCGGGACTACCTACGAGCAGTACTTC
11	TRBV2	TRBJ1-1	NA	many	CASDRPGRAFF	TGTGCCAGCGATAGACCAGGCAGAGCTTTCTTT
11	TRBV10-3	TRBJ1-1	NA	NA	CAIAQGSEAFF	TGTGCCATCGCCCAGGGTTCCGAAGCTTTCTTT
13	TRBV5-1	TRBJ2-2	NA	many	CASSFLADGELFF	TGCGCCAGCAGCTTTCTGGCGGACGGGGAGCTGTTTTTT
17	TRBV4-2	TRBJ2-7	TRBD2	many	CASSQDRVAGLSYEQYF	TGTGCCAGCAGCCAAGATCGGGTAGCGGGACTCTCCTACGAGCAGTACTTC
14	TRBV20-1	TRBJ1-1	TRBD1	NA	CRVKQGAGETEAFF	TGCAGGGTTAAACAGGGGGCGGGGGAGACTGAAGCTTTCTTT
11	TRBV20-1	TRBJ2-1	NA	NA	CSARWSGEQFF	TGCAGTGCTAGATGGAGCGGTGAGCAGTTCTTC
12	TRBV5-1	TRBJ2-7	NA	many	CASSLSGDEQYF	TGCGCCAGCAGCTTATCCGGCGACGAGCAGTACTTC
14	TRBV3-1	TRBJ2-7	NA	many	CASSQGTEYYEQYF	TGTGCCAGCAGCCAAGGGACGGAATACTACGAGCAGTACTTC
14	TRBV30	TRBJ1-1	TRBD1	many	CAWSVTGQHTEAFF	TGTGCCTGGAGTGTTACGGGACAGCACACTGAAGCTTTCTTT
13	TRBV5-1	TRBJ2-5	NA	few	CASSLRNQETQYF	TGCGCCAGCAGCTTGAGGAACCAAGAGACCCAGTACTTC
14	TRBV5-1	TRBJ1-3	NA	many	CASSAGGVGNTIYF	TGCGCCAGCAGCGCAGGTGGCGTTGGAAACACCATATATTTT